The 2 T cell receptor beta chains presented below share a single source sample, sequenced in a study of vaccination and CD4 T cells after COVID-19 (dated by TCRdb to between 2021 and 2022). These receptors are not linked to any known antigen. This specimen's treatment or condition label, interpreted: approximately 10-day PBMC culture with coronavirus spike peptide pools or control peptides (ViraFEST assay). CD4+ T cells from unexposed donors were collected before the COVID-19 pandemic (2011-2018). Library method: PCR. The reads were generated on an Illumina iSeq 100. At the Johns Hopkins FTIC core, DNA from the cultured CD4+ T cells underwent TCR sequencing with the Oncomine TCR Beta short-read assay. Using fastp trimming at Q25 and MiXCR clonotype assembly, TCRdb reanalyzed the public sequencing data and kept in-frame beta chains. Each record represents a unique CDR3 protein, reported with the most common genes and DNA among its rows. This sample gives about 6,900 distinct CDR3 sequences in total; under 65% of them show up just once. The top ten constitute roughly 31% of the sample.

Sequencing was performed on CD4+ T cells from blood, cultured in vitro. Receptors were obtained from a human donor in good health.

This clonotype was seen once. The rearrangement joins TRBV20-1 to TRBJ1-5; a possible D gene is TRBD1 (5 bases). V lost 2 bases, J lost 7 bases, and 15 bases lay in between. Germline V CDR1 and CDR2: DFQATT, SNEGSKA (reference sequence). The CDR3 extends over 14 amino acids. The CDR3 coding sequence is TGCAGTGCTAGAAAGTCACAGGCGGGACAGCCCCAGCATTTT. Translation: CSARKSQAGQPQHF.

This clonotype showed up just a few times. The rearrangement joins TRBV20-1 to TRBJ1-6, with 9 nucleotides matching TRBD1. The trim removed 6 bases at V and 11 bases at J, leaving 14 bases unmatched. Germline V CDR1 and CDR2: DFQATT, SNEGSKA (reference sequence). The CDR3 runs to 15 residues. The chain's CDR3 is CSAKSTGGRSPPLHF. The CDR3 DNA reads TGCAGTGCAAAAAGTACAGGGGGCAGGAGCCCACCCCTCCACTTT.